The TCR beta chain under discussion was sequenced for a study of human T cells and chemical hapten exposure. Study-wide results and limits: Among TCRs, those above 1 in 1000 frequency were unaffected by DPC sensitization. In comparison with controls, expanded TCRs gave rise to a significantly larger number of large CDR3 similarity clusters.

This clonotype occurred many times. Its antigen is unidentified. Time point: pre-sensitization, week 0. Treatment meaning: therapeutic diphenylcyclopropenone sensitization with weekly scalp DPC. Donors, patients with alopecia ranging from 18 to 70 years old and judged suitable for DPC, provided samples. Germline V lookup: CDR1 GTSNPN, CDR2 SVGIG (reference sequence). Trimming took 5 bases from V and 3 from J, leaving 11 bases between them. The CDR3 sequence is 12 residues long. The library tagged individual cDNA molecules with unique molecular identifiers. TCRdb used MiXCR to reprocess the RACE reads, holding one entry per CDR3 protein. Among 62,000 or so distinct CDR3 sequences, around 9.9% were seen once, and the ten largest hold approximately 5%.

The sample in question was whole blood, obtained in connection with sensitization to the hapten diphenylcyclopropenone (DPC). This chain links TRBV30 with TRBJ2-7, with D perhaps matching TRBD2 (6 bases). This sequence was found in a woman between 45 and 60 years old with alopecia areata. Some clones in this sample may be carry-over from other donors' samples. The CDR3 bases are TGTGCCTGGTCGGGAGATCGCTACGAGCAGTACTTC. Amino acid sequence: CAWSGDRYEQYF.